This record covers a single TCR beta chain. Source study methods: Reference gene primers were amplified, and this amplification served to estimate nucleated cell counts. The data were produced by immunoSEQ multiplex PCR, yet TCRdb's version contains in-frame clones alone and is incomplete. V and J calls plus clone size are reproduced from that table; the DNA served to infer D and trimming. Of approximately 130,000 clones listed, approximately 84% were seen once; the top ten hold roughly 18%. The sample comes from a study of blood T cell repertoires in COVID-19. Germline lookup yields CDR1 SGHKS and CDR2 YYEKEE (reference sequence). V was pared by 6 bases and J by 4 bases, with 11 bases of the junction left unmatched. The CDR3 has 15 residues.

This TCR derives from a woman in her 50s who had recovered from COVID-19. V gene TRBV5-5 combines with J gene TRBJ2-5; 8 bases line up with TRBD1. The sample comprised peripheral blood. The CDR3 nucleotides read TGTGCCAGCATAGGGAGCGCAGGGGGCGGAGAGACCCAGTACTTC. It encodes CASIGSAGGGETQYF.